The present TCR beta chain was sequenced within a study of cytomegalovirus exposure and HLA in healthy donors. The PCR ran on 60 Vbeta and 13 Jbeta primers. TCRdb's table, derived via immunoSEQ multiplex PCR, lists solely in-frame clones and lacks some. The table records 110,000 to 150,000 clones, more than 80% of them present only once. On this clone: The antigen is not known.

Whole-study findings and limits: Beyond CMV serostatus, there was no information to go on about immune exposure. Data from an earlier analysis indicated that most TCR beta V segments were productive either about 87% or about 30% of the time.

Germline CDR1 SGHTA, CDR2 FQGTGA. The germline V and J ends were trimmed by 3 bases and 0 bases, with 13 bases remaining between them. There are 16 residues in the CDR3. Sequenced material: PBMCs. This rearrangement joins TRBV7-3 to TRBJ2-3; a possible D gene is TRBD2 (6 bases). This receptor was taken from a woman between 40 and 55 years old in good health and CMV-seropositive. The CDR3 spells CASSLLSGTSTDTQYF. CDR3 nucleotides: TGTGCCAGCAGCTTGCTTAGCGGTACAAGCACAGATACGCAGTATTTT.